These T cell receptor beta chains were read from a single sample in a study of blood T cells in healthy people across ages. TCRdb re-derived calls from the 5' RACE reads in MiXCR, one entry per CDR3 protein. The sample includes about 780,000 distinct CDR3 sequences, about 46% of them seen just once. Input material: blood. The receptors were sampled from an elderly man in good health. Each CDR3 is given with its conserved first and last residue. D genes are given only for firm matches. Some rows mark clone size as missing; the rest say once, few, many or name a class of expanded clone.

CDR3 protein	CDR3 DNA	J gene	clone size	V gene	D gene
CASSVRGGQGAGQPQHF	TGTGCCAGCAGCGTACGGGGGGGACAGGGGGCGGGTCAGCCCCAGCATTTT	TRBJ1-5	-	TRBV7-2	TRBD1
CASSSTSGDISYNEQFF	TGTGCCAGCAGCTCCACTAGCGGGGACATCTCCTACAATGAGCAGTTCTTC	TRBJ2-1	-	TRBV7-3	TRBD2
CAWSGPTAEAFF	TGTGCCTGGAGTGGTCCGACTGCCGAAGCTTTCTTT	TRBJ1-1	-	TRBV30	-
CASSRQLGSNTGELFF	TGTGCCAGCAGCCGGCAGTTAGGTTCGAACACCGGGGAGCTGTTTTTT	TRBJ2-2	-	TRBV13	-
CASSYGVNQPQHF	TGTGCCAGCAGTTACGGGGTCAATCAGCCCCAGCATTTT	TRBJ1-5	few	TRBV6-5	-
CSVKPGLGLNEQFF	TGCAGTGTCAAGCCCGGACTAGGTCTCAATGAGCAGTTCTTC	TRBJ2-1	-	TRBV20-1	TRBD2
CASSRATTNEQFF	TGTGCCAGCAGCCGGGCCACAACCAACGAGCAGTTCTTC	TRBJ2-1	-	TRBV9	-
CSASRSRTNTGELFF	TGCAGTGCTAGCCGAAGCAGGACGAACACCGGGGAGCTGTTTTTT	TRBJ2-2	few	TRBV20-1	-
CASSRTSDRPSGIQYF	TGTGCCAGCAGCCGAACCTCGGACAGGCCTTCGGGGATCCAGTACTTC	TRBJ2-5	-	TRBV28	TRBD1
CSVRQGFIYEQYF	TGCAGCGTTCGCCAGGGATTTATTTACGAGCAGTACTTC	TRBJ2-7	-	TRBV29-1	-
CASSLGLAEADEQYF	TGTGCCAGCAGCCTAGGACTAGCGGAGGCAGATGAGCAGTACTTC	TRBJ2-5	-	TRBV4-2	TRBD2
CASSRGTSGGGGSYEQYF	TGTGCCAGCAGCCGAGGGACTAGCGGGGGAGGAGGGTCCTACGAGCAGTACTTC	TRBJ2-7	-	TRBV7-6	TRBD2
CASSLGQREKLFF	TGCGCCAGCAGCTTGGGTCAGCGTGAAAAACTGTTTTTT	TRBJ1-4	-	TRBV5-1	-
CASSLSWFEQFF	TGTGCCAGCAGCTTATCGTGGTTTGAGCAGTTCTTC	TRBJ2-1	-	TRBV11-2	-
CSATIPGSAQSGEQYF	TGCAGCGCCACGATTCCGGGGAGCGCCCAGTCGGGGGAGCAGTACTTC	TRBJ2-5	few	TRBV29-1	-
CASSFRTSGSIAQFF	TGTGCCAGCAGCTTCAGGACTAGCGGGAGCATAGCGCAGTTCTTC	TRBJ2-1	-	TRBV7-2	TRBD2
CASSGGEASAEQYF	TGTGCCAGCAGCGGGGGAGAGGCCTCTGCCGAGCAGTACTTC	TRBJ2-7	few	TRBV7-9	-
CASSSPGQTYEQYF	TGTGCCAGCAGCTCGCCGGGACAAACCTACGAGCAGTACTTC	TRBJ2-7	few	TRBV13	-
CASANTQGATDTQYF	TGCGCCAGTGCCAACACACAGGGGGCCACAGATACGCAGTATTTT	TRBJ2-3	-	TRBV5-1	TRBD1
CASSDPGGGTDTQYF	TGTGCCAGCAGTGACCCGGGGGGCGGCACAGATACGCAGTATTTT	TRBJ2-3	-	TRBV25-1	-
CASNRAGYNEQFF	TGTGCCAGTAACAGGGCAGGTTACAATGAGCAGTTCTTC	TRBJ2-1	few	TRBV19	-
CASSQSTGVAYEQYF	TGTGCCAGCAGCCAATCAACAGGGGTTGCCTACGAGCAGTACTTC	TRBJ2-7	many	TRBV7-2	TRBD1
CASSSDRTNQPQHF	TGTGCCAGCAGCTCCGACAGGACCAATCAGCCCCAGCATTTT	TRBJ1-5	-	TRBV7-9	-
CASSKPGQARDTQYF	TGCGCCAGCAGTAAACCGGGACAGGCCCGGGATACGCAGTATTTT	TRBJ2-3	few	TRBV10-2	TRBD1
CASSRGGQGAGDTQYF	TGTGCCAGCAGTCGGGGTGGACAGGGGGCAGGAGATACGCAGTATTTT	TRBJ2-3	-	TRBV12-3/TRBV12-4	TRBD1
CASRPLVQDTQYF	TGCGCCAGCAGACCCCTAGTGCAAGATACGCAGTATTTT	TRBJ2-3	-	TRBV5-1	-
CASSQVSRTDTQYF	TGTGCCAGCAGCCAAGTCAGTAGGACAGATACGCAGTATTTT	TRBJ2-3	-	TRBV4-2	-
CASSVAPGDREKLFF	TGTGCCAGCAGCGTAGCTCCGGGAGACAGGGAAAAACTGTTTTTT	TRBJ1-4	-	TRBV9	-
CASRQGAENIQYF	TGTGCCAGCAGACAGGGGGCTGAAAACATTCAGTACTTC	TRBJ2-4	few	TRBV6-2/TRBV6-3	TRBD1
CASSWTGGHEQYF	TGCGCCAGCAGCTGGACAGGGGGCCACGAGCAGTACTTC	TRBJ2-7	-	TRBV5-1	TRBD1
CASSFRRQGRGQPQHF	TGTGCCAGCAGTTTTCGTCGACAGGGTCGGGGACAGCCCCAGCATTTT	TRBJ1-5	-	TRBV28	TRBD1
CASSQIQGTQETQYF	TGTGCCAGCAGTCAGATACAGGGGACCCAAGAGACCCAGTACTTC	TRBJ2-5	few	TRBV6-1	TRBD1
CASSLVSGGEQYF	TGTGCCAGCAGCTTAGTTAGCGGGGGGGAGCAGTACTTC	TRBJ2-7	-	TRBV7-2	TRBD2
CASSPQDRGLGTEAFF	TGCGCCAGCAGCCCCCAGGACAGGGGGCTGGGCACTGAAGCTTTCTTT	TRBJ1-1	-	TRBV5-1	TRBD1
CSATRTGASSYEQYF	TGCAGTGCGACCCGGACAGGGGCGAGCTCCTACGAGCAGTACTTC	TRBJ2-7	-	TRBV20-1	TRBD1
CATSTTTGIHGYTF	TGTGCCACCAGCACCACAACAGGAATACATGGCTACACCTTC	TRBJ1-2	few	TRBV15	-
CASTHEPGLNNEQFF	TGCGCCAGCACCCATGAACCGGGACTTAACAATGAGCAGTTCTTC	TRBJ2-1	-	TRBV5-1	-
CASSLAHSGEQFF	TGTGCCAGCAGTTTAGCCCATAGTGGTGAGCAGTTCTTC	TRBJ2-1	few	TRBV12-3/TRBV12-4	-
CASSVDRGPPHEQYF	TGTGCCAGCAGCGTAGACAGGGGACCTCCCCACGAGCAGTACTTC	TRBJ2-7	few	TRBV9	TRBD1
CASSSIQGSGANVLTF	TGTGCCAGCAGCTCGATACAGGGGTCTGGGGCCAACGTCCTGACTTTC	TRBJ2-6	-	TRBV3-1	TRBD1
CAISGMRGDTQYF	TGTGCCATTAGCGGGATGAGAGGAGATACGCAGTATTTT	TRBJ2-3	-	TRBV10-3	TRBD2
CASSDPGSGSETQYF	TGCGCCAGCAGCGATCCGGGCAGCGGGAGTGAGACCCAGTACTTC	TRBJ2-5	few	TRBV5-1	TRBD2
CAWDSTNYGYTF	TGTGCCTGGGACAGTACTAACTATGGCTACACCTTC	TRBJ1-2	-	TRBV30	-
CASSMSDRLNQPQHF	TGTGCCAGCAGTATGTCGGACAGACTAAATCAGCCCCAGCATTTT	TRBJ1-5	many	TRBV12-3/TRBV12-4	-
CASSWDRVTYNEQFF	TGTGCCAGCAGCTGGGACAGGGTCACCTACAATGAGCAGTTCTTC	TRBJ2-1	-	TRBV7-2	TRBD1
CASSGSGDTQYF	TGTGCCAGCAGTGGTTCGGGAGATACGCAGTATTTT	TRBJ2-3	few	TRBV6-1	-
CASSLGFVNSDTQYF	TGTGCCAGCAGCTTAGGGTTTGTAAACTCAGATACGCAGTATTTT	TRBJ2-3	-	TRBV11-3	-
CASSLATGTINEQYF	TGTGCCAGCAGCTTAGCTACCGGGACGATCAACGAGCAGTACTTC	TRBJ2-7	-	TRBV7-9	-
CASTLAGVGEQYF	TGTGCCAGCACCTTAGCGGGAGTTGGGGAGCAGTACTTC	TRBJ2-7	-	TRBV25-1	TRBD2
CASSLMDTGAQYF	TGTGCCAGCAGCCTCATGGATACGGGTGCGCAGTATTTT	TRBJ2-3	few	TRBV11-3	-
CATSQDARSYNEQYF	TGTGCCACCAGCCAAGACGCGAGATCCTACAATGAGCAGTACTTC	TRBJ2-7	-	TRBV24-1	-
CASSRPGSNQPQHF	TGTGCCAGCAGCCGACCTGGGAGCAATCAGCCCCAGCATTTT	TRBJ1-5	-	TRBV7-2	-
CASSLKGADQPQHF	TGTGCCAGCAGCTTAAAGGGGGCCGATCAGCCCCAGCATTTT	TRBJ1-5	few	TRBV7-2	TRBD1
CASSPEGEQYF	TGTGCCAGCTCACCTGAAGGCGAGCAGTACTTC	TRBJ2-7	few	TRBV18	-
CASSLAGQPRDNEQFF	TGTGCCAGCAGCTTGGCTGGACAACCAAGGGACAATGAGCAGTTCTTC	TRBJ2-1	-	TRBV5-8	-
CSVDSGRSGYTF	TGCAGCGTTGATTCGGGCAGGAGTGGCTACACCTTC	TRBJ1-2	few	TRBV29-1	-
CSVAGNYEQYF	TGCAGCGTTGCCGGGAACTACGAGCAGTACTTC	TRBJ2-7	many	TRBV29-1	-